The next 20 T cell receptor beta chains were all read from a single sample in a study of blood T cell repertoires in COVID-19. Profiled with immunoSEQ multiplex PCR; TCRdb holds only in-frame clones, not every one. The data show about 250,000 clones, around 90% seen once. The sequencing sample was made of peripheral blood. The source of these receptors is a man older than 75 with acute or convalescent COVID-19.

In DNA form, the CDR3 reads TGTGCCAGCAGTCCCCGAGACAGCGGGGGCTATGGCTACACCTTC. This translates into CASSPRDSGGYGYTF. The chain recombines TRBV6-2 or TRBV6-3 with TRBJ1-2, with D possibly being TRBD1 (5 bases). The germline CDR1 and CDR2 sequences are MNHEY and SVGEGT. V dropped 5 bases and J dropped 4 bases, with 17 bases sitting between them. CDR3 length equals 15 residues.

This clone was counted a single time. The V call is TRBV19, the J call TRBJ1-1; the match to TRBD1 covers 11 bases. V lost 5 bases to trimming and J lost 5 bases; unmatched junction nucleotides: 13. Germline V gene lookup returns CDR1 LNHDA and CDR2 SQIVND (reference sequence). This CDR3 comprises 17 residues. The CDR3 DNA sequence: TGTGCCAGTAGTCCACGGACAGGGGGCGTTCTCCGGACTGAAGCTTTCTTT. This codes for CASSPRTGGVLRTEAFF.

V gene TRBV7-2 combines with J gene TRBJ1-2; 7 bases agree with TRBD1. Germline-derived CDR1 and CDR2 are SGHTA and FQGNSA. This CDR3 region has 14 residues. Trimming cost V 2 bases and J 10 bases; bases outside gene matches: 10. The CDR3 DNA reads TGTGCCAGCAGCTTAAGTGGTTTTCAGGGGGACTACACCTTC. The encoded protein is CASSLSGFQGDYTF.

This chain uses TRBV18 with TRBJ1-1, with D unclear. The V end was cut by 0 bases, the J end by 2 bases, with 10 bases between. Germline values: CDR1 KGHSH, CDR2 LQKENI. This CDR3 has 15 residues. This CDR3 reads CASSPPTGSNTEAFF. The CDR3 region has the DNA TGTGCCAGCTCACCACCGACCGGGAGTAACACTGAAGCTTTCTTT.

V is TRBV29-1 and J is TRBJ2-3; 9 bases match TRBD2. Germline V gene lookup returns CDR1 SQVTM and CDR2 ANQGSEA. CDR3 length: 17 amino acids. The trim removed 0 bases at V and 3 bases at J, leaving 10 bases unmatched. CDR3 residues: CSVEDPSPSGVTDTQYF. As DNA, the CDR3 is TGCAGCGTTGAAGACCCCTCCCCTAGCGGGGTAACAGATACGCAGTATTTT.

This chain joins TRBV9 and TRBJ2-2; TRBD1 is a possible D gene (6 bases). CDR3 length equals 16 residues. V shed 0 bases and J shed 4 bases, with 13 bases lying between them. From germline, CDR1 is SGDLS and CDR2 YYNGEE. The CDR3 is CASSVDGTHSTGELFF. The CDR3 coding sequence is TGTGCCAGCAGCGTAGACGGGACACACTCCACCGGGGAGCTGTTTTTT. The full variable domain, with the rest looked up from reference TRBV9 and TRBJ2-2, is DSGVTQTPKHLITATGQRVTLRCSPRSGDLSVYWYQQSLDQGLQFLIQYYNGEERAKGNILERFSAQQFPDLHSELNLSSLELGDSALYFCASSVDGTHSTGELFFGEGSRLTVL.

The chain joins TRBV6-2 or TRBV6-3 to TRBJ2-2; D is ambiguous. In germline, CDR1 is MNHEY, CDR2 SVGEGT. Trimming shortened V by 5 bases and J by 1 base, and 5 bases separated the two germline ends. The CDR3 runs to 13 residues. Here the CDR3 DNA reads TGTGCCAGCAGTAGACTGAACACCGGGGAGCTGTTTTTT. Translating gives CASSRLNTGELFF.

The CDR3 spells CASRGDFGETQYF. CDR3 nucleotide sequence: TGTGCCAGCAGGGGGGACTTCGGGGAGACCCAGTACTTC. This chain connects TRBV6-5 to TRBJ2-5; maybe TRBD2 (6 bases). Trimming took 6 bases from V and 5 from J, leaving 13 bases between them. The length of the CDR3 is 13 residues. The germline V gene encodes CDR1 MNHEY and CDR2 SVGAGI.

This clone was recorded a few times. The chain combines TRBV18 with TRBJ1-2, with 8 bases aligning to TRBD1. V dropped 1 base and J dropped 3; count of bases not matched to a gene: 4. The CDR3 runs to 15 residues. The V gene's germline CDR1 is KGHSH and CDR2 LQKENI. The CDR3 nucleotides read TGTGCCAGCTCACCACAGACAGGGGCGGACTATGGCTACACCTTC. Encoded protein: CASSPQTGADYGYTF.

This chain joins TRBV18 and TRBJ2-7; D is unclear. V was shortened by 0 bases and J by 3 bases, with 9 bases between the two germline ends. Per the germline V gene, CDR1 is KGHSH and CDR2 is LQKENI. CDR3 length equals 14 residues. The CDR3 spells CASSPPNSVYEQYF. In DNA form, the CDR3 reads TGTGCCAGCTCACCACCAAACTCCGTCTACGAGCAGTACTTC. Full variable domain (remainder filled in from reference TRBV18 and TRBJ2-7): NAGVMQNPRHLVRRRGQEARLRCSPMKGHSHVYWYRQLPEEGLKFMVYLQKENIIDESGMPKERFSAEFPKEGPSILRIQQVVRGDSAAYFCASSPPNSVYEQYFGPGTRLTVT.

The gene calls are TRBV15 and TRBJ1-4; D uncertain. The CDR3 runs to 13 residues. Between the trimmed V and J ends, which lost 0 bases and 7 bases, there was a span of 6 bases. The germline V gene encodes CDR1 LNHNV and CDR2 YYDKDF (reference sequence). CDR3 residues: CATSRDPREKLFF. CDR3 nucleotide sequence: TGTGCCACCAGCAGAGATCCCCGTGAAAAACTGTTTTTT.

A single count supports this clone. The chain is built from TRBV6-6 and TRBJ1-4; D might be TRBD1 (6 bases). The germline CDR1 and CDR2 sequences are MNHNY and SVGAGI (reference sequence). Trimming shortened V by 7 bases and J by 6 bases, and 18 bases separated the two germline ends. The CDR3 totals 15 residues. The CDR3 region has the DNA TGTGCCAGCAATATCTTTCAGGGGCGAGATGAAAAACTGTTTTTT. This translates into CASNIFQGRDEKLFF.

The chain combines TRBV19 with TRBJ1-4, with TRBD1 matching over 10 bases. This CDR3 is 18 amino acids long. With 4 bases clipped from V and 2 bases from J, the junction kept 10 bases outside the gene matches. From germline, CDR1 is LNHDA and CDR2 SQIVND (reference sequence). CDR3 residues: CASSNNRDRGSTNEKLFF. The CDR3 DNA reads TGTGCCAGTAGTAACAACCGGGACAGGGGATCCACTAATGAAAAACTGTTTTTT.

This chain uses TRBV10-3 with TRBJ2-3; possible D gene TRBD2, 6 bases. This CDR3 has 16 residues. Between the trimmed V and J ends, which lost 0 bases and 0 bases, there was a span of 10 bases. The germline gives CDR1 ENHRY, CDR2 SYGVKD. The CDR3 loop reads CAISESSGGSTDTQYF. In nucleotides, the CDR3 is TGTGCCATCAGTGAGTCTAGCGGCGGAAGCACAGATACGCAGTATTTT.

There are a few counts of this clone. This chain uses TRBV7-3 with TRBJ2-3; TRBD1 matches 8 bases. CDR1 is SGHTA and CDR2 is FQGTGA in the germline V gene. V was clipped by 5 bases and J by 7 bases; unmatched bases: 11. The CDR3 is made up of 15 amino acids. CDR3 loop: CASSGGTGRTNTQYF. The CDR3 DNA reads as TGTGCCAGCAGCGGCGGGACAGGTCGGACCAATACGCAGTATTTT.

This clone was seen more than once but under ten times. V gene TRBV19 combines with J gene TRBJ1-5; D might be TRBD1 (5 bases). Trimming took off 7 bases at V and 1 base at J, with 11 bases between the two ends. This CDR3 is 14 amino acids long. CDR1 and CDR2 (germline): LNHDA, SQIVND (reference sequence). The CDR3 protein is CASMGWGSNQPQHF. The CDR3 nucleotides are TGTGCCAGTATGGGGTGGGGCAGCAATCAGCCCCAGCATTTT.

In nucleotides, the CDR3 is TGTGCCAGCAGCGAACAGGGTGGTTCTGGAAACACCATATATTTT. Translation gives CASSEQGGSGNTIYF. The gene calls are TRBV7-2 and TRBJ1-3; tentatively, D is TRBD1 (6 bases). CDR1 is SGHTA and CDR2 is FQGNSA in the germline V gene. The CDR3 has 15 residues. Trimming cost V 5 bases and J 1 base, with 12 bases left between them.

The chain links TRBV6-5 to TRBJ1-5, with unresolved D. Between the trimmed V and J ends, which lost 4 bases and 3 bases, there was a span of 13 bases. Germline CDR1 and CDR2: MNHEY and SVGAGI. CDR3 length equals 15 residues. CDR3 DNA sequence: TGTGCCAGCAGTTCCGGCGGGGTGTTCAATCAGCCCCAGCATTTT. This translates into CASSSGGVFNQPQHF.

V usage is TRBV5-1 and J usage is TRBJ1-5; D is possibly TRBD1 (5 bases). The CDR3 contains 14 residues. V shed 0 bases and J shed 7 bases, with 11 bases lying between them. Per the germline V gene, CDR1 is SGHRS and CDR2 is YFSETQ. CDR3 sequence: CASSLGGGAQPQHF. The CDR3 DNA is TGCGCCAGCAGCTTGGGTGGTGGGGCCCAGCCCCAGCATTTT. Complete variable domain (other parts from reference TRBV5-1 and TRBJ1-5): KAGVTQTPRYLIKTRGQQVTLSCSPISGHRSVSWYQQTPGQGLQFLFEYFSETQRNKGNFPGRFSGRQFSNSRSEMNVSTLELGDSALYLCASSLGGGAQPQHFGDGTRLSIL.

This chain joins TRBV9 and TRBJ2-3, with 13 bases that match TRBD2. The germline V gene has CDR1 SGDLS and CDR2 YYNGEE. This CDR3 has 16 amino acids. The junction had 3 bases not matched to a gene; V was cut back by 3 bases and J by 2 bases. CDR3 protein: CASSGGTSGATDTQYF. The CDR3 nucleotides read TGTGCCAGCAGCGGAGGGACTAGCGGGGCCACAGATACGCAGTATTTT.